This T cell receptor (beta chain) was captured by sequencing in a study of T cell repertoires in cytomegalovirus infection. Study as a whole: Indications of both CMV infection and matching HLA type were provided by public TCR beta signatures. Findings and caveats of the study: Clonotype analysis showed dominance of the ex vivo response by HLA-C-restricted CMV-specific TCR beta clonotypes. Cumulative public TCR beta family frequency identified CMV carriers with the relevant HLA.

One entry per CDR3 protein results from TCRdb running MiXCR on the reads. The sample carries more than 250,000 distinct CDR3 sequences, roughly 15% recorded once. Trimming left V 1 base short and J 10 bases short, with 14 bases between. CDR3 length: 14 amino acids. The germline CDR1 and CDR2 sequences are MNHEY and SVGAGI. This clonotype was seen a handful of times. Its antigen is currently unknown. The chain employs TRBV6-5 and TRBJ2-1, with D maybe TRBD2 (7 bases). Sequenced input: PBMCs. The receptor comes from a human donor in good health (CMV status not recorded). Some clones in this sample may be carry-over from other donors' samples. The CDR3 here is CASSYFAAGAEQFF. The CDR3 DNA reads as TGTGCCAGCAGTTACTTTGCCGCGGGGGCCGAGCAGTTCTTC.